Included here is one TCR beta chain sequence, with context. All enrollees were about 18 to 89 years old and from approximately 25 US areas. V was trimmed by 6 bases and J by 7 bases, leaving 11 bases between them. The CDR3 is 12 residues long. CDR1 and CDR2 (germline): SGHRS, YFSETQ. This table comes from immunoSEQ multiplex PCR, and its TCRdb copy is limited to in-frame clones, with some not included. The sample yields 300,000 to 400,000 clones, approximately 90% seen once. The entry originates in a study of blood T cell repertoires in COVID-19. This TCR was recovered from a woman between 25 and 40 years old with acute COVID-19. Material for sequencing was PBMCs or T cells enriched from blood (not recorded which). The J gene is TRBJ2-4, the V gene TRBV5-1; tentatively, D is TRBD1 (5 bases). CDR3 nucleotides: TGCGCCAGCAAGACGACAGAGAACATTCAGTACTTC. Protein: CASKTTENIQYF.